Listed below are T cell receptor beta chains from one sample, sequenced in a study of blood T cell repertoires in COVID-19. TCRdb keeps only in-frame clones here, not all; method: immunoSEQ multiplex PCR. This table holds approximately 500,000 clones, 75% to 90% found once. Sequenced: peripheral blood. These receptors came from a human donor in a cohort sampled during active COVID-19. CDR3s include the opening cysteine and the closing phenylalanine or tryptophan. The order of the fields is V gene, clone size, J gene, D gene, CDR3 DNA, CDR3 protein. The D gene is left open where the match is weak. Clone sizes are given selectively: once, few, many, or a class where the clone is expanded.

TRBV24-1	.	TRBJ2-5	TRBD1	TGTGCCACCAGTTTGGACAGGGTACAAGAGACCCAGTACTTC	CATSLDRVQETQYF
TRBV7-2	.	TRBJ1-2	TRBD1	TGTGCCAGCAGCCCAGGGACAGACCTCTTAATTAACTATGGCTACACCTTC	CASSPGTDLLINYGYTF
TRBV29-1	.	TRBJ2-2	TRBD2	TGCAGCGTTGCCCTCTTTGACGGGGGGGGAACCGGGGAGCTGTTTTTT	CSVALFDGGGTGELFF
TRBV9	.	TRBJ1-1	.	TGTGCCAGCAGCGTGTCGGGTCGGATAAACACTGAAGCTTTCTTT	CASSVSGRINTEAFF
TRBV4-3	.	TRBJ1-2	.	TGCGCCAGCAGCCAAGAATTGTTGGAGGACTATGGCTACACCTTC	CASSQELLEDYGYTF
TRBV6-5	.	TRBJ2-7	.	TGTGCCAGCTTCGAGGAGGCCCTGAGCTCCTACGAGCAGTACTTC	CASFEEALSSYEQYF
TRBV27	.	TRBJ1-2	TRBD1	TGTGCCAGCAGTGCACCGGGACAGGGGGCTCGTGGCTACACCTTC	CASSAPGQGARGYTF
TRBV6-5	.	TRBJ2-7	.	TGTGCCAGCAGTTACGAACAGGGCGAAAGGGGCGAGCAGTACTTC	CASSYEQGERGEQYF
TRBV18	few	TRBJ2-6	.	TGTGCCAGCTCACCCCTTAGGGGCGCTGCCTCTGGGGCCAACGTCCTGACTTTC	CASSPLRGAASGANVLTF
TRBV28	.	TRBJ2-1	TRBD2	TGTGCCAGCAGCATATTTAGCGGGACGAACTCCTACAATGAGCAGTTCTTC	CASSIFSGTNSYNEQFF
TRBV19	.	TRBJ1-2	.	TGTGCCAGTAGTCCGACAGGCTACTATGGCTACACCTTC	CASSPTGYYGYTF
TRBV7-7	few	TRBJ2-2	.	TGTGCTAGCAGCTTAGGCAGGGGTAACACCGGGGAGCTGTTTTTT	CASSLGRGNTGELFF
TRBV28	.	TRBJ2-3	TRBD2	TGTGCCAGCAGTTTATCCCTAGCGGGGGCCCTAGGTACGCAGTATTTT	CASSLSLAGALGTQYF
TRBV6-1	once	TRBJ2-7	TRBD1	TGTGCCAGCAGTGATGGGACAGGGGGCTCCCACGAGCAGTACTTC	CASSDGTGGSHEQYF
TRBV6-2/TRBV6-3	.	TRBJ1-2	.	TGTGCCAGCAGCCCGACGGCGGTATTACGCTACACCTTC	CASSPTAVLRYTF
TRBV30	once	TRBJ1-1	.	TGTGCCTGGAGTGCCGCTCAGGGCCTGAGCACTGAAGCTTTCTTT	CAWSAAQGLSTEAFF
TRBV19	.	TRBJ2-4	TRBD2	TGTGCCAGTAGTCCCAGGTCGACTAGCCGATCCAAAAACATTCAGTACTTC	CASSPRSTSRSKNIQYF
TRBV16	.	TRBJ2-7	.	TGTGCCAGCAGCCAAGGCCCAACCGAGCAGTACTTC	CASSQGPTEQYF
TRBV7-2	.	TRBJ1-2	.	TGTGCCAGCAGCTTGAGGGCAGCATTAGCTGGCTACACCTTC	CASSLRAALAGYTF
TRBV7-3	.	TRBJ2-3	.	TGTGCCAGCAGCTCAGGTGTAAGGACTCATCCAGATACGCAGTATTTT	CASSSGVRTHPDTQYF
TRBV30	.	TRBJ1-1	.	TGTGCCTGGAGTGTACCCGTCAGGATGAACACTGAAGCTTTCTTT	CAWSVPVRMNTEAFF
TRBV9	.	TRBJ1-3	TRBD1	TGTGCCAGCAGCGTAGGTAGGACAGGGGCTGGAAACACCATATATTTT	CASSVGRTGAGNTIYF
TRBV4-1	.	TRBJ2-2	TRBD1	TGCGCCAGCAGCCCCTGGACAGGGGTCACCGGGGAGCTGTTTTTT	CASSPWTGVTGELFF
TRBV2	.	TRBJ2-7	.	TGTGCCAGCAGCCAACCTCTACAGGGGCAGTACTTC	CASSQPLQGQYF
TRBV7-2	.	TRBJ2-7	TRBD2	TGTGCCAGCAGACCGGATAGCGGGAGGGCCGAGCAGTACTTC	CASRPDSGRAEQYF
TRBV6-5	.	TRBJ1-1	.	TGTGCCAGTAACCCCGGAGGCACTGAAGCTTTCTTT	CASNPGGTEAFF
TRBV28	.	TRBJ1-2	.	TGTGCCAGCAGTTTACCCCCTTATGGCTACACCTTC	CASSLPPYGYTF
TRBV10-1	.	TRBJ2-7	.	TGCGCCAGCAGTGGAGACAGATACGAGCAGTACTTC	CASSGDRYEQYF
TRBV2	.	TRBJ2-1	TRBD2	TGTGCCAGCAGTGATAGCGGGAGGGGTGAGCAGTTCTTC	CASSDSGRGEQFF